Below, one T cell receptor (beta chain) is given with its context. Its antigen is not identified. The sample comes from a study of chemoradiotherapy in HPV16-positive cancers. Looking at the study overall: Candidate HPV-specific T-cell clones and common TCR motifs came from functional assays in a couple of HPV16-positive patients. Study-wide results and caveats: For HPV16-positive patients, expanding HPV-responsive T cells associated with longer recurrence-free survival.

This CDR3 is 16 amino acids long. Germline V gene lookup returns CDR1 SGHRS and CDR2 YFSETQ. The V end lost 0 bases, the J end lost 0 bases, and 11 bases lay between the germline ends. Sequenced by immunoSEQ multiplex PCR; TCRdb stores in-frame clones only, minus some. The repertoire holds about 67,000 clones, with about 88% as singletons. Over chemoradiotherapy, repertoires were sampled more than once. The source was blood, collected from a patient who underwent chemoradiotherapy. This sequence originates from a human donor with HPV-associated anogenital cancer. The chain recombines TRBV5-1 with TRBJ2-3, with D possibly matching TRBD2 (5 bases). CDR3 nucleotide sequence: TGCGCCAGCAGCTTGGAAGGACGGAGGAGCACAGATACGCAGTATTTT. Translating it yields CASSLEGRRSTDTQYF.